This entry describes one T cell receptor beta chain. This specimen comes from a study of T cell changes during pregnancy in multiple sclerosis. TCRdb keeps only in-frame clones here, not all; method: immunoSEQ multiplex PCR. The table shows over 60,000 clones, with around 96% occurring only once. This receptor was taken from a female donor with multiple sclerosis, enrolled in a pregnancy study. Sequencing used CD8+ T cells from peripheral blood mononuclear cells, obtained after pregnancy.

The CDR3, as DNA: TGTGCCAGCAGGTTAGCGCACGCCTACGAGCAGTACTTC. The encoded protein is CASRLAHAYEQYF. This chain connects TRBV28 to TRBJ2-7; weak D call: TRBD2 (5 bases). Per germline, CDR1 MDHEN and CDR2 SYDVKM. The V gene lost 6 bases and the J gene lost 2 bases, with 11 bases spanning the gap. The CDR3 loop spans 13 amino acids. Using reference TRBV28 and TRBJ2-7 for the parts outside the CDR3, the full variable domain is DVKVTQSSRYLVKRTGEKVFLECVQDMDHENMFWYRQDPGLGLRLIYFSYDVKMKEKGDIPEGYSVSREKKERFSLILESASTNQTSMYLCASRLAHAYEQYFGPGTRLTVT.